Each of the 27 T cell receptor beta chains below was sequenced from the same sample in a study of early T cells in non-severe SARS-CoV-2 infection. In TCRdb, the 5' RACE reads were re-called with MiXCR into one record per CDR3 protein. This sample yields about 66,000 distinct CDR3 sequences, of which roughly a fifth are seen a single time; approximately 15% belongs to the top ten. The specimen was whole blood, collected at baseline. The receptor source for this set is an adult who was a healthcare worker with PCR-confirmed SARS-CoV-2 infection or an uninfected control (not recorded which).

This chain links TRBV7-9 with TRBJ1-1; no firm D call. Trimming stripped 3 bases from V and 4 bases from J, with 12 bases between. The germline V gene encodes CDR1 SEHNR and CDR2 FQNEAQ (reference sequence). This CDR3 contains 14 residues. CDR3 protein: CASSFIQGGTEAFF. CDR3 sequence (DNA): TGTGCCAGCAGCTTTATTCAAGGAGGCACTGAAGCTTTCTTT.

This clonotype was observed a handful of times. The chain uses TRBV7-9 and TRBJ2-5; 7 bases match TRBD2. V was clipped by 5 bases and J by 5 bases; unmatched bases: 11. From germline, CDR1 is SEHNR and CDR2 FQNEAQ (reference sequence). There are 15 residues in the CDR3. CDR3 nucleotide sequence: TGTGCCAGCAGCCTCCGGGGAGGGGAAGAGGAGACCCAGTACTTC. Translating gives CASSLRGGEEETQYF.

This clonotype showed up just a few times. V usage is TRBV19 and J usage is TRBJ2-3; D not certain. The CDR3 consists of 11 residues. The V gene lost 3 bases and the J gene lost 3 bases, with 1 base spanning the gap. In germline, CDR1 is LNHDA, CDR2 SQIVND (reference sequence). CDR3 nucleotide sequence: TGTGCCAGTAGTATTACAGATACGCAGTATTTT. Its protein is CASSITDTQYF.

This chain connects TRBV6-6 to TRBJ2-2, with D perhaps matching TRBD2 (6 bases). The CDR3 is 15 amino acids. V was pared by 6 bases and J by 4 bases, with 15 bases between. The germline CDR1 and CDR2 sequences are MNHNY and SVGAGI (reference sequence). CDR3 protein: CASSEGRLGTGELFF. CDR3 DNA: TGTGCCAGCAGCGAGGGGCGACTAGGCACCGGGGAGCTGTTTTTT.

The chain joins TRBV11-2 to TRBJ1-2; D gene ambiguous. Trimming shortened V by 5 bases and J by 8 bases, and 12 bases separated the two germline ends. Germline assignment: CDR1 SGHAT and CDR2 FQNNGV. This CDR3 region has 12 residues. CDR3 in DNA: TGTGCCAGCAGCCCCGACCAGGAAGGCTACACCTTC. Protein product: CASSPDQEGYTF.

The rearrangement joins TRBV20-1 to TRBJ2-7; D may correspond to TRBD1 or TRBD2 (5 bases each). Trimming took off 2 bases at V and 5 bases at J, with 25 bases between the two ends. The CDR3 contains 17 residues. Per the germline V gene, CDR1 is DFQATT and CDR2 is SNEGSKA (reference sequence). The CDR3 nucleotides are TGCAGTGCTAGATCCCTTCTCGGGGCAGGGCGTTTCGACGAGCAGTACTTC. Its protein product is CSARSLLGAGRFDEQYF.

Ten or more counts support this clonotype. The chain joins TRBV7-8 to TRBJ2-1; the match to TRBD2 covers 7 bases. Germline CDR1 is SGHVS and CDR2 is FQNEAQ. The trim removed 1 base at V and 7 bases at J, leaving 7 bases unmatched. The CDR3 loop spans 15 amino acids. The CDR3 sequence is CASSLVPAGLNEQFF. CDR3 sequence (DNA): TGTGCCAGCAGCTTAGTCCCAGCGGGGTTGAATGAGCAGTTCTTC.

The chain is built from TRBV3-1 and TRBJ1-1, with D unclear. Trimming left V 4 bases short and J 1 base short, with 10 bases between. This CDR3 contains 14 residues. Germline V gene sequence: CDR1 LGHDT, CDR2 YNNKEL (reference sequence). The CDR3, as DNA: TGTGCCAGCAGCCCCCACCGGGAGAACACTGAAGCTTTCTTT. This gives the protein CASSPHRENTEAFF. The full variable domain, with the rest looked up from reference TRBV3-1 and TRBJ1-1, is DTAVSQTPKYLVTQMGNDKSIKCEQNLGHDTMYWYKQDSKKFLKIMFSYNNKELIINETVPNRFSPKSPDKAHLNLHINSLELGDSAVYFCASSPHRENTEAFFGQGTRLTVV.

The chain has TRBV12-3 or TRBV12-4 and TRBJ1-5, with D uncertain. The CDR3 is 12 amino acids. Trimming pared 5 bases from V and 8 bases from J, leaving 10 bases between. CDR3 in amino acids: CASSNPLEPQHF. In nucleotides, the CDR3 is TGTGCCAGCAGTAACCCTTTGGAGCCCCAGCATTTT.

This chain joins TRBV20-1 and TRBJ2-7, with D perhaps given as TRBD1 or TRBD2 (5 bases each). The CDR3 runs to 13 residues. Trimming stripped 6 bases from V and 0 bases from J, with 12 bases between. CDR1 and CDR2 (germline): DFQATT, SNEGSKA (reference sequence). Written as DNA, the CDR3 is TGCAGTGCCGTGGGGGTGGACTCCTACGAGCAGTACTTC. It specifies CSAVGVDSYEQYF.

This clonotype was seen a handful of times. The chain employs TRBV7-2 and TRBJ2-3; D remains ambiguous. Trimming took off 3 bases at V and 14 bases at J, with 18 bases between the two ends. The CDR3 sequence is 13 residues long. Per germline, CDR1 SGHTA and CDR2 FQGNSA. This CDR3 reads CASSFVLPRFLYF. The DNA for the CDR3 is TGTGCCAGCAGCTTCGTACTCCCCCGATTTCTGTATTTT.

This clonotype has just a few counts. This chain links TRBV13 with TRBJ1-2; perhaps TRBD1 as D (5 bases). CDR1 is PRHDT, CDR2 FYEKMQ, per germline (reference sequence). This CDR3 has 16 residues. V lost 4 bases, J lost 4 bases, and 19 bases lay in between. The CDR3 loop is CASSSRGSGKIYGYTF. The CDR3 nucleotides read TGTGCCAGCAGCTCACGGGGCTCGGGGAAAATCTATGGCTACACCTTC.

V is TRBV10-3 and J is TRBJ2-2; no firm D call. The length of the CDR3 is 13 residues. The germline V gene has CDR1 ENHRY and CDR2 SYGVKD. V was pared by 8 bases and J by 7 bases, with 14 bases between. The CDR3 loop reads CAIVPAPYGELFF. The DNA of the CDR3 is TGTGCCATCGTTCCGGCGCCCTACGGGGAGCTGTTTTTT.

This clonotype was observed a few times. This chain connects TRBV10-1 to TRBJ1-4; D is undetermined. This CDR3 has 15 residues. V was clipped by 0 bases and J by 8 bases, with 13 bases between them. CDR1 and CDR2 (germline): WNHNN, SYGVQD (reference sequence). The CDR3 is CASSESVSQTEKLFF. In nucleotides, the CDR3 is TGCGCCAGCAGTGAGTCGGTCAGCCAAACGGAAAAACTGTTTTTT.

This clonotype came up a few times. This chain links TRBV7-8 with TRBJ2-7; tentatively, D is TRBD1 (6 bases). The V end was cut by 4 bases, the J end by 6 bases, with 25 bases between. CDR1 and CDR2 from the germline V gene are SGHVS and FQNEAQ. This CDR3 region has 17 residues. The CDR3 region has the DNA TGTGCCAGCAGCTCCCCACCGGGACACACCTCCGCGAGCGAGCAGTACTTC. Translating gives CASSSPPGHTSASEQYF.

J is TRBJ1-6 and V is TRBV25-1; the D is unclear. The V and J ends lost 6 bases and 8 bases respectively, with 11 bases between them. This CDR3 is built from 13 residues. Germline CDR1 MGHDK, CDR2 SYGVNS. The CDR3 reads CASSRLSDSPLHF. CDR3 bases: TGTGCCAGCAGCCGTCTGAGTGATTCACCCCTCCACTTT.

V is TRBV27 and J is TRBJ1-2; tentatively, D is TRBD1 (5 bases). The CDR3 has 15 amino acids. Germline values: CDR1 MNHEY, CDR2 SMNVEV (reference sequence). Trimming pared 2 bases from V and 3 bases from J, leaving 13 bases between. The CDR3 loop is CASSLVGDGYYGYTF. CDR3 coding DNA: TGTGCCAGCAGTTTAGTAGGGGACGGGTACTATGGCTACACCTTC.

The chain links TRBV11-2 to TRBJ1-1; D remains unclear. Germline loops: CDR1 SGHAT, CDR2 FQNNGV. The CDR3 is 13 residues long. V lost 2 bases, J lost 6 bases, and 10 bases lay in between. The CDR3 nucleotides are TGTGCCAGCAGCTTAAGGGTTCAGCCTGAAGCTTTCTTT. Translated, it gives CASSLRVQPEAFF. The full variable domain, completed using reference TRBV11-2 and TRBJ1-1, is EAGVAQSPRYKIIEKRQSVAFWCNPISGHATLYWYQQILGQGPKLLIQFQNNGVVDDSQLPKDRFSAERLKGVDSTLKIQPAKLEDSAVYLCASSLRVQPEAFFGQGTRLTVV.

J is TRBJ2-7 and V is TRBV6-6; D uncertain. V was trimmed by 2 bases and J by 3 bases, leaving 17 bases between them. Germline V gene lookup returns CDR1 MNHNY and CDR2 SVGAGI (reference sequence). The CDR3 consists of 16 residues. The CDR3 here is CASSYSFGSGDYEQYF. The CDR3 bases are TGTGCCAGCAGTTACAGTTTCGGCAGTGGGGACTACGAGCAGTACTTC.

The CDR3 is CASSFRVGLRSGNTIYF. CDR3 in DNA: TGTGCCAGCAGCTTTAGGGTCGGACTGCGCTCTGGAAACACCATATATTTT. This chain uses TRBV5-8 with TRBJ1-3; D call uncertain. Germline V gene lookup returns CDR1 SGHTS and CDR2 YDEGEE. The CDR3 totals 17 residues. V lost 2 bases and J 0 bases, leaving 15 bases between the germline ends.

This clonotype appeared once. V is TRBV28 and J is TRBJ2-1; D might be TRBD1 (6 bases). The V end lost 6 bases, the J end lost 0 bases, and 9 bases lay between the germline ends. Per the germline V gene, CDR1 is MDHEN and CDR2 is SYDVKM. This CDR3 region has 14 residues. The CDR3 reads CASRVGGSYNEQFF. The CDR3 bases are TGTGCCAGCAGGGTAGGGGGCTCCTACAATGAGCAGTTCTTC.

This clonotype was seen many times. The chain has TRBV7-9 and TRBJ2-2, with D tentatively TRBD1 (5 bases). The CDR3 is 15 residues long. The germline V and J ends were trimmed by 8 bases and 2 bases, with 15 bases remaining between them. The germline gives CDR1 SEHNR, CDR2 FQNEAQ (reference sequence). CDR3 DNA: TGTGCCAGCGGGCAGGGTGCCCTTAACACCGGGGAGCTGTTTTTT. Its translation: CASGQGALNTGELFF.

This chain uses TRBV28 with TRBJ2-7; D is perhaps TRBD1 or TRBD2 (5 bases each). V lost 4 bases and J 1 base, leaving 8 bases between the germline ends. The germline V gene encodes CDR1 MDHEN and CDR2 SYDVKM. This CDR3 region has 13 residues. CDR3 in DNA: TGTGCCAGCAGTTCTTGGGGGTCCTACGAGCAGTACTTC. Residues: CASSSWGSYEQYF.

This clonotype is a singleton in its sample. J is TRBJ2-7 and V is TRBV29-1; no definite D call. Looked up from germline, CDR1 is SQVTM and CDR2 is ANQGSEA. CDR3 length equals 11 residues. Trimming left V 6 bases short and J 0 bases short, with 6 bases between. The CDR3 sequence: CSVSNSYEQYF. Written as DNA, the CDR3 is TGCAGCGTCAGTAACTCCTACGAGCAGTACTTC.

This rearrangement joins TRBV7-8 to TRBJ1-1, with D possibly TRBD1 on 5 matching bases. Looked up from germline, CDR1 is SGHVS and CDR2 is FQNEAQ. The CDR3 contains 13 residues. V lost 3 bases and J 6 bases, leaving 11 bases between the germline ends. CDR3 region: CASSFSSGPEAFF. The CDR3 nucleotides are TGTGCCAGCAGCTTTTCTTCAGGGCCTGAAGCTTTCTTT.

V gene TRBV7-9 combines with J gene TRBJ2-7; the D is unclear. The CDR3 sequence is 14 residues long. From germline, CDR1 is SEHNR and CDR2 FQNEAQ (reference sequence). V gave up 2 bases and J gave up 0 bases, with 8 bases separating them. The CDR3 protein is CASSLSVSSYEQYF. Here the CDR3 DNA reads TGTGCCAGCAGCTTATCGGTCAGCTCCTACGAGCAGTACTTC.

This clonotype was observed at least ten times. The gene calls are TRBV4-1 and TRBJ2-5; perhaps TRBD2 as D (6 bases). V lost 3 bases and J lost 0, with 11 bases in between. The length of the CDR3 is 15 residues. Germline assignment: CDR1 MGHRA and CDR2 YSYEKL. The CDR3 coding sequence is TGCGCCAGCAGCCAGAGCGGGTTATACCAAGAGACCCAGTACTTC. Translation: CASSQSGLYQETQYF.